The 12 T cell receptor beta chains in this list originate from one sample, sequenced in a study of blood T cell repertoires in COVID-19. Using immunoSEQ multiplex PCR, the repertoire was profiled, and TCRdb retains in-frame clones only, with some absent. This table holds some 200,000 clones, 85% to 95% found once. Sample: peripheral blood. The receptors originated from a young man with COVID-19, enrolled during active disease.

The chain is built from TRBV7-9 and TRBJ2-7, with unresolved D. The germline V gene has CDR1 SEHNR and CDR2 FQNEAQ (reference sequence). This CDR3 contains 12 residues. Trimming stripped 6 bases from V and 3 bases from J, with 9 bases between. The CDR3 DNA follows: TGTGCCAGCAGTGCAGAAAACTACGAGCAGTACTTC. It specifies CASSAENYEQYF.

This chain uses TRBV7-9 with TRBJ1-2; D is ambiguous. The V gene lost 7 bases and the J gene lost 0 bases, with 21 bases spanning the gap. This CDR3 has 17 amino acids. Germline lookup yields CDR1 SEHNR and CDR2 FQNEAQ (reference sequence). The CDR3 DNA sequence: TGTGCCAGCACCCTCCAGGTGGGGAGTAGAGCTAACTATGGCTACACCTTC. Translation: CASTLQVGSRANYGYTF.

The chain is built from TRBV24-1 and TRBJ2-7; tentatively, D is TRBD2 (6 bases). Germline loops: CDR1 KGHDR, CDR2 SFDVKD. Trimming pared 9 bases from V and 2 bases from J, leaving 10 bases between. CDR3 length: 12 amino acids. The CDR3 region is CATLGTPYEQYF. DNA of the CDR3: TGTGCCACCTTAGGGACTCCCTACGAGCAGTACTTC.

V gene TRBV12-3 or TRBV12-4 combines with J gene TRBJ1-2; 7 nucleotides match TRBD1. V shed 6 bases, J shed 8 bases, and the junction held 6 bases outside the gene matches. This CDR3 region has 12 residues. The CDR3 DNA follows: TGTGCCAGCAGCCACAGGGGTAGGGGCTACACCTTC. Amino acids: CASSHRGRGYTF.

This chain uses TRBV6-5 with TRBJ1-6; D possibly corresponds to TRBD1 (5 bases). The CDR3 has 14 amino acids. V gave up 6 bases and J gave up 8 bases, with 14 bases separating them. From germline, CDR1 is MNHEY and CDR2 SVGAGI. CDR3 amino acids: CASRSQGGHSPLHF. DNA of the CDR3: TGTGCCAGCAGGAGTCAGGGTGGACATTCACCCCTCCACTTT.

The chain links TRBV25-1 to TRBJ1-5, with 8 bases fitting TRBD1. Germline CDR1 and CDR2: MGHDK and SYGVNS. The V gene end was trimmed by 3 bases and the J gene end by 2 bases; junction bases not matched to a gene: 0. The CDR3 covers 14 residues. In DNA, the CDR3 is TGTGCCAGCAGTGAGACAGGGGGCAATCAGCCCCAGCATTTT. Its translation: CASSETGGNQPQHF.

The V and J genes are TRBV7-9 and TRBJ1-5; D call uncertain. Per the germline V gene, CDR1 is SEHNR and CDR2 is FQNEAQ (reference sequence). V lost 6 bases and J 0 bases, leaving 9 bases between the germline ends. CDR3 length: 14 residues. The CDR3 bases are TGTGCCAGCAGAGCAGGCGATAGCAATCAGCCCCAGCATTTT. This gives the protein CASRAGDSNQPQHF.

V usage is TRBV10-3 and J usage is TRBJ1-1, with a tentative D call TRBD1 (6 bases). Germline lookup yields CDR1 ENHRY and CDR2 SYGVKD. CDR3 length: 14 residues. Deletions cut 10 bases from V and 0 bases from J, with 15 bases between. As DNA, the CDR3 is TGTGCCACTCGTGGTGCAGGGGTGAACACTGAAGCTTTCTTT. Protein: CATRGAGVNTEAFF.

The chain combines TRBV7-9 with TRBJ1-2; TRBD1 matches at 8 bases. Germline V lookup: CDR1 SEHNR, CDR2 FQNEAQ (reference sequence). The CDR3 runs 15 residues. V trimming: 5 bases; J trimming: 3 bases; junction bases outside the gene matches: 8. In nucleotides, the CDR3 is TGTGCCAGCAGCCAGACAGGGGTGGATCACTATGGCTACACCTTC. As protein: CASSQTGVDHYGYTF. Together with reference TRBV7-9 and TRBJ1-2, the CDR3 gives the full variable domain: DTGVSQNPRHKITKRGQNVTFRCDPISEHNRLYWYRQTLGQGPEFLTYFQNEAQLEKSRLLSDRFSAERPKGSFSTLEIQRTEQGDSAMYLCASSQTGVDHYGYTFGSGTRLTVV.

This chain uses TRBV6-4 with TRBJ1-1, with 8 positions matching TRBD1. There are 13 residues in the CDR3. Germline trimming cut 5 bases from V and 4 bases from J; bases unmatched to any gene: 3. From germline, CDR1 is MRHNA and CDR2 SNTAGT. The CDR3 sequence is CASSYTGGTEAFF. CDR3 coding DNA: TGTGCCAGCAGTTATACAGGGGGCACTGAAGCTTTCTTT.

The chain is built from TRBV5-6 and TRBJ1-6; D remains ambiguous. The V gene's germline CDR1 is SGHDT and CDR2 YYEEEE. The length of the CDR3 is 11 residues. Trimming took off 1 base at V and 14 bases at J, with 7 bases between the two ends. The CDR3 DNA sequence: TGTGCCAGCAGCTTGCTCGGGGCCCTCCACTTT. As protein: CASSLLGALHF.

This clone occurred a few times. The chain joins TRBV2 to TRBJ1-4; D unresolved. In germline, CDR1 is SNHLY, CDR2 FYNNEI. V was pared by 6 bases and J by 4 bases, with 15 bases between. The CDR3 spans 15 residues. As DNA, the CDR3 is TGTGCCAGCAGGGGCCGACCCCGGGATAATGAAAAACTGTTTTTT. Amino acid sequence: CASRGRPRDNEKLFF.